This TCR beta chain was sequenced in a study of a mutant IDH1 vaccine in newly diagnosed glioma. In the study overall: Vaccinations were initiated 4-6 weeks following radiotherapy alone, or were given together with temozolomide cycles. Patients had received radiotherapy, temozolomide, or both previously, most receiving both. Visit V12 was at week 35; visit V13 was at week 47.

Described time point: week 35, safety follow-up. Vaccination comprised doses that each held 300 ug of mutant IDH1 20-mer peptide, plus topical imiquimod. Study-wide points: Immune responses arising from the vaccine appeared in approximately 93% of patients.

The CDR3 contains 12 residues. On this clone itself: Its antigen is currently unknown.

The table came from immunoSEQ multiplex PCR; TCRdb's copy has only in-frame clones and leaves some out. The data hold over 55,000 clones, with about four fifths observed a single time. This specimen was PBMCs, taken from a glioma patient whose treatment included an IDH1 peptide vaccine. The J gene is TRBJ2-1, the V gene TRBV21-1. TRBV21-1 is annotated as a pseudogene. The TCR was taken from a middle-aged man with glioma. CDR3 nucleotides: TGTGCCAGCAGCGGATTTGGGGGTGAGCAGTTCTTC. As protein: CASSGFGGEQFF.